A selection of T cell receptor beta chains follows, all from one sample in a study of T cell repertoires in ileal Crohn's disease. Libraries were prepared by immunoSEQ multiplex PCR; TCRdb keeps only in-frame clonotypes and omits some of them. The table records fewer than 20,000 clones, roughly nine tenths of them present only once. Sequenced: ileal tissue. The source of these receptors is an adult with Crohn's disease. The CDR3 runs from the conserved cysteine through the conserved F or W. D genes are given only for firm matches. Clone size is stated in some rows and not others, as once, few, many or a class when expanded.

NA,TRBV7-9,TRBJ1-5,NA,TGTGCCAGCAGCTTAGCAGGGGCCTCCAATCAGCCCCAGCATTTT,CASSLAGASNQPQHF
NA,TRBV6-1,TRBJ2-1,TRBD2,TGTGCCAGCACTCTCCGGGCTAGCGGTTACAATGAGCAGTTCTTC,CASTLRASGYNEQFF
NA,TRBV5-5,TRBJ1-3,NA,TGTGCCAGCAGCAGGATCGACAGCTACTCTGGAAACACCATATATTTT,CASSRIDSYSGNTIYF
NA,TRBV9,TRBJ1-3,NA,TGTGCCAGCAGCCATGGACGGACCAGACCAAACTCTTACTCTGGAAACACCATATATTTT,CASSHGRTRPNSYSGNTIYF
NA,TRBV7-3,TRBJ2-3,TRBD2,TGTGCCAGCAGCTTAACTCCCGGGGGGAGAGGGGATACGCAGTATTTT,CASSLTPGGRGDTQYF
NA,TRBV15,TRBJ2-2,TRBD1,TGTGCCACCCGCCGAGACAGGGGCACCGGGGAGCTGTTTTTT,CATRRDRGTGELFF
NA,TRBV11-2,TRBJ1-4,NA,TGTGCCAGCAGCTTACTTCCCTCGGCTCGAGGCGAAAAACTGTTTTTT,CASSLLPSARGEKLFF
NA,TRBV10-3,TRBJ1-4,NA,TGTGCCATCAGTGAGTCATCTGGGACTGGGAAACTGTTTTTT,CAISESSGTGKLFF
NA,TRBV5-4,TRBJ2-1,TRBD2,TGTGCCAGCAGCTTGGTCGGCGGGGGGGCCGCCGAGCAGTTCTTC,CASSLVGGGAAEQFF
once,TRBV11-2,TRBJ1-5,NA,TGTGCCAGCAGCTTAACCCCCTACGACAATCAGCCCCAGCATTTT,CASSLTPYDNQPQHF
few,TRBV11-2,TRBJ1-6,NA,TGTGCCAGCAGCTTGGACAGTTATAATTCACCCCTCCACTTT,CASSLDSYNSPLHF
NA,TRBV6-1,TRBJ2-7,TRBD2,TGTGCCAGCAGTGAAGCGCGTGTTAGCGGGGGACCCTACGAGCAGTACTTC,CASSEARVSGGPYEQYF
NA,TRBV11-2,TRBJ2-1,NA,TGTGCCAGCAGCTTAACAGGGATTCTTTACAATGAGCAGTTCTTC,CASSLTGILYNEQFF
NA,TRBV5-1,TRBJ1-2,TRBD1,TGCGCCAAGAACAGGGGCTGGTCCAACTATGGCTACACCTTC,CAKNRGWSNYGYTF
NA,TRBV9,TRBJ2-3,NA,TGTGCCAGCAGCGTAGCGGACGGCCGCACAGATACGCAGTATTTT,CASSVADGRTDTQYF
once,TRBV7-2,TRBJ2-3,TRBD2,TGTGCCAGCAGCTTAGCGTCCCTAGCGGGGGGCAGCACAGATACGCAGTATTTT,CASSLASLAGGSTDTQYF
NA,TRBV18,TRBJ2-1,TRBD1,TGTGCCAGCTCATCGGGACAGGGTCTCAACAATGAGCAGTTCTTC,CASSSGQGLNNEQFF
once,TRBV23-1,TRBJ2-7,NA,TGCGCCAGCAGTCAATTGGTTCCTCCCTTTTACGAGCAGTACTTC,CASSQLVPPFYEQYF
NA,TRBV27,TRBJ2-4,TRBD2,TGTGCCAGCAGAGATTTAAGCGGGGGGGTCGCCAAAAACATTCAGTACTTC,CASRDLSGGVAKNIQYF
NA,TRBV19,TRBJ2-7,NA,TGTGCCAGTAGTCCAGGCATGGAATGGGGGGTCGAGCAGTACTTC,CASSPGMEWGVEQYF
once,TRBV5-4,TRBJ2-3,TRBD2,TGTGCCAGCAGCGTAAGGAGCGGGGGGGCCGACCAGACGCAGTATTTT,CASSVRSGGADQTQYF
NA,TRBV19,TRBJ1-1,NA,TGTGCCAGTAGTCCCCTCTTCGCTGGCACTGAAGCTTTCTTT,CASSPLFAGTEAFF
NA,TRBV19,TRBJ2-1,TRBD1,TGTGCCAGTAGTCTTTCCACAAGGGGGCCCCAAACCTACAATGAGCAGTTCTTC,CASSLSTRGPQTYNEQFF
NA,TRBV2,TRBJ2-5,TRBD2,TGTGCCAGCAGTGACGGACTAGCGGGGGGGGAGACCCAGTACTTC,CASSDGLAGGETQYF
few,TRBV28,TRBJ2-7,TRBD2,TGTGCCAGCAGTTCATACGACCCCCTCCTAGCGGGGGCCCCCTACGAGCAGTACTTC,CASSSYDPLLAGAPYEQYF
NA,TRBV6-1,TRBJ1-6,TRBD1,TGTGCCAGCACAGACAGGGGAAATTCACCCCTCCACTTT,CASTDRGNSPLHF
NA,TRBV28,TRBJ2-6,NA,TGTGCCAGCAGTTCGTTTGACCCAGCAGGGGCCAACGTCCTGACTTTC,CASSSFDPAGANVLTF
NA,TRBV5-8,TRBJ2-2,NA,TGTGCCAGCACCCTTCCGGGTTTTAACACCGGGGAGCTGTTTTTT,CASTLPGFNTGELFF
NA,TRBV6-5,TRBJ2-2,TRBD2,TGTGCCAGCACTGGACTAGCGGGGGACACCGGGGAGCTGTTTTTT,CASTGLAGDTGELFF
NA,TRBV19,TRBJ1-3,TRBD1,TGTGCCAGTAGCTCCGGGACAGGGGGCCGGATTATCTCTGGAAACACCATATATTTT,CASSSGTGGRIISGNTIYF
NA,TRBV27,TRBJ2-2,NA,TGTGCCAGCAGTGTCGCCCCGGGCACCGGGGAGCTGTTTTTT,CASSVAPGTGELFF
once,TRBV5-4,TRBJ1-4,NA,TGTGCCAGCAGCGAAACGAGAGGCGGTCGCGAAAAACTGTTTTTT,CASSETRGGREKLFF
NA,TRBV29-1,TRBJ2-5,NA,TGCAGCGTTGATCAAGCGGCCCAAGAGACCCAGTACTTC,CSVDQAAQETQYF
NA,TRBV28,TRBJ2-6,NA,TGTGCCAGCACCTCCGCGAGTCCATCTGGGGCCAACGTCCTGACTTTC,CASTSASPSGANVLTF
NA,TRBV5-1,TRBJ1-5,NA,TGCGCCAGCACCTCGAAGGGACATCATAGCAATCAGCCCCAGCATTTT,CASTSKGHHSNQPQHF
NA,TRBV5-1,TRBJ2-2,NA,TGCGCCAGCAGCTTGGCGTCAGGGGACGCCGGGGAGCTGTTTTTT,CASSLASGDAGELFF
NA,TRBV19,TRBJ1-6,TRBD1,TGTGCCAGTAGTGTCCGGGACAGGGCTTCACCCCTCCACTTT,CASSVRDRASPLHF
NA,TRBV10-3,TRBJ1-2,NA,TGTGCCATTAAAAGGGCAGCTAACTATGGCTACACCTTC,CAIKRAANYGYTF
NA,TRBV5-4,TRBJ1-2,TRBD1,TGTGCCAGCAGCTTGGACCAGGGGGTCTATGGCTACACCTTC,CASSLDQGVYGYTF
NA,TRBV4-3,TRBJ1-2,NA,TGCGCCAGCAGCCAAGTTAAGGGTAACTATGGCTACACCTTC,CASSQVKGNYGYTF
NA,TRBV6-4,TRBJ1-6,TRBD1,TGTGCCAGCAGTGACTTACAGGGGGATTGGTCACCCCTCCACTTT,CASSDLQGDWSPLHF